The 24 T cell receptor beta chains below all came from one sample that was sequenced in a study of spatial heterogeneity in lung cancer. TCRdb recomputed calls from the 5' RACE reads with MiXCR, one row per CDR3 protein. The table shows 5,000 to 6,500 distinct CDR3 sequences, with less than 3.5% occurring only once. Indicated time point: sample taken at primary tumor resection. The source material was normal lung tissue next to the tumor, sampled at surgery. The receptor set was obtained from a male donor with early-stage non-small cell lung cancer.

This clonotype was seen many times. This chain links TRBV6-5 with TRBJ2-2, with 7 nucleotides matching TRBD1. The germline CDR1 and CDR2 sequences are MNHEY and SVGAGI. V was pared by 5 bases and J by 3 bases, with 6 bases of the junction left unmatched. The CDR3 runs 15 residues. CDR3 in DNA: TGTGCCAGCAGTAGGACAGGCCTGTACACCGGGGAGCTGTTTTTT. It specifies CASSRTGLYTGELFF.

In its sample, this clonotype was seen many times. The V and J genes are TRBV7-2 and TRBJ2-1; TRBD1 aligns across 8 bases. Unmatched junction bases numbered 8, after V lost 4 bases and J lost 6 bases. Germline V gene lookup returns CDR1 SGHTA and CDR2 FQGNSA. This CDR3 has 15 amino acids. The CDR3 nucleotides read TGTGCCAGCAGCTCGGTGACAGGGGCGGGCAATGAGCAGTTCTTC. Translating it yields CASSSVTGAGNEQFF.

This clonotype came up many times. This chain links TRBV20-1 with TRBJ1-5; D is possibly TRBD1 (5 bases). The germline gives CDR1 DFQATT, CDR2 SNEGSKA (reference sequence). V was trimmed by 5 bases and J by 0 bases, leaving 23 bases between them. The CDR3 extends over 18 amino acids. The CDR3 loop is CSAASGDGGGYSNQPQHF. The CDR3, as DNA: TGCAGTGCTGCATCCGGGGATGGTGGGGGGTATAGCAATCAGCCCCAGCATTTT.

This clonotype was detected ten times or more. CDR3 region: CASELGYTQYF. For the CDR3, the DNA is TGTGCCAGCGAACTGGGGTATACGCAGTATTTT. The chain links TRBV6-1 to TRBJ2-3, with no clear D. The V gene's germline CDR1 is MNHNS and CDR2 SASEGT. This CDR3 spans 11 amino acids. The V end was cut by 8 bases, the J end by 7 bases, with 10 bases between.

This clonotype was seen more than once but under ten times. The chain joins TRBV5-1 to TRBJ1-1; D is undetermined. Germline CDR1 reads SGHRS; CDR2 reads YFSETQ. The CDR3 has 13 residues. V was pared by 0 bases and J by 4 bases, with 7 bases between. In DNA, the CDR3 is TGCGCCAGCAGCTTGGTTCAGAGCACTGAAGCTTTCTTT. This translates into CASSLVQSTEAFF.

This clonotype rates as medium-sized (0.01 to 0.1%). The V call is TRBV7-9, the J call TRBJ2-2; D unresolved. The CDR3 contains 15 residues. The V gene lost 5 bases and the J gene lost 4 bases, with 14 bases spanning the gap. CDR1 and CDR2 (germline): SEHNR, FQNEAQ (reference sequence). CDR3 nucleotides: TGTGCCAGCAGCCGGGCGGTGGGGTTCACCGGGGAGCTGTTTTTT. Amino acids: CASSRAVGFTGELFF.

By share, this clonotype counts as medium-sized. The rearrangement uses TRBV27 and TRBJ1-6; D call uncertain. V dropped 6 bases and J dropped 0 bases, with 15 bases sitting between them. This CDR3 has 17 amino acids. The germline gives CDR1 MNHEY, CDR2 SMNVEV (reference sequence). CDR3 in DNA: TGTGCCAGCAGCCCCGATCGCAGAATCTCCTATAATTCACCCCTCCACTTT. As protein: CASSPDRRISYNSPLHF.

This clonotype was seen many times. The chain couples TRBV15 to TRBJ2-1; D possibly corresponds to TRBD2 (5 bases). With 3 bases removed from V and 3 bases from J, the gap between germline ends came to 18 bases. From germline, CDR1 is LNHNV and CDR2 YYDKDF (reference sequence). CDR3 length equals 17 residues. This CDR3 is CATSRTTRPGVYNEQFF. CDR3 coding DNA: TGTGCCACCAGCAGGACTACTCGGCCGGGTGTCTACAATGAGCAGTTCTTC.

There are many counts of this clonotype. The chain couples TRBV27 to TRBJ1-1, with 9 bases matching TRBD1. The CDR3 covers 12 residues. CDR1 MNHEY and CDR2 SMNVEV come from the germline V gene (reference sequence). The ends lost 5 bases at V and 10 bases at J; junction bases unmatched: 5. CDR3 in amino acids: CASSKGQGVAFF. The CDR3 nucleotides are TGTGCCAGCAGTAAGGGACAGGGAGTAGCTTTCTTT.

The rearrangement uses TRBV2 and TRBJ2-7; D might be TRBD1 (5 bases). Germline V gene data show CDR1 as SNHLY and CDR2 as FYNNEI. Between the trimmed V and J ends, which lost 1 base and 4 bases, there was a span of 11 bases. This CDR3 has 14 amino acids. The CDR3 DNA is TGTGCCAGCAGTGAAGGACAGAACCCTTACGAGCAGTACTTC. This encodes CASSEGQNPYEQYF.

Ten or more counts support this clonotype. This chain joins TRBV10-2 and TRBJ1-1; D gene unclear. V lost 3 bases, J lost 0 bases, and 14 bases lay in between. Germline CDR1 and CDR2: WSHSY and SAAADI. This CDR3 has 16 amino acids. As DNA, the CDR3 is TGCGCCAGCAGTGACTTGTTACAGTCCATGAACACTGAAGCTTTCTTT. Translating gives CASSDLLQSMNTEAFF.

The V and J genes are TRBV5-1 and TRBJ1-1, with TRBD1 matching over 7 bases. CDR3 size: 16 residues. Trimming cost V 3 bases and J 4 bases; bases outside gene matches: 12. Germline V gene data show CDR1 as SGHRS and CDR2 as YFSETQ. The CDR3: CASSWKGAPGGTEAFF. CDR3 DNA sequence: TGCGCCAGCAGCTGGAAGGGGGCGCCGGGTGGCACTGAAGCTTTCTTT.

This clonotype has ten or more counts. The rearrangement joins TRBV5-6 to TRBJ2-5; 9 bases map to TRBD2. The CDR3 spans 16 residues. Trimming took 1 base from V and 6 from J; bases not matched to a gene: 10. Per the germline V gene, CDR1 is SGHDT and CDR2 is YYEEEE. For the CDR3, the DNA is TGTGCCAGCAGCTTGCCCGGGGCGGGGGGGTCGAAGACCCAGTACTTC. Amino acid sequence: CASSLPGAGGSKTQYF.

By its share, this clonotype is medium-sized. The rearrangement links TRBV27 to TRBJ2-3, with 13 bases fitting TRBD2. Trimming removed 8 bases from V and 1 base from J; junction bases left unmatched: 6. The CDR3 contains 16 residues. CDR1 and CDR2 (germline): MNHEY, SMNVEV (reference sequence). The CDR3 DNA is TGTGCCAGCCAGACTAGCGGGGGGACGGGCACAGATACGCAGTATTTT. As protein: CASQTSGGTGTDTQYF.

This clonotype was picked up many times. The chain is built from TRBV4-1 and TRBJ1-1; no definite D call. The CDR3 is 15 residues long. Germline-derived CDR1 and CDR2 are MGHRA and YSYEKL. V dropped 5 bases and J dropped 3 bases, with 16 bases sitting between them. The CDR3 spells CASSAVSGRYTEAFF. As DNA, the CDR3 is TGCGCCAGCAGCGCCGTCTCGGGTCGTTACACTGAAGCTTTCTTT.

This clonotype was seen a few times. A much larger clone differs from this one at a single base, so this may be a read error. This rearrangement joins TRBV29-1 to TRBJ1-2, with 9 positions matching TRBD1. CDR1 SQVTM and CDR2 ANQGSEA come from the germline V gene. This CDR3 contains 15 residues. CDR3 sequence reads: CSAVVRDRANYGYNF. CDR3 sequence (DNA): TGCAGCGCCGTGGTCCGGGACAGGGCTAACTATGGCTACAACTTC.

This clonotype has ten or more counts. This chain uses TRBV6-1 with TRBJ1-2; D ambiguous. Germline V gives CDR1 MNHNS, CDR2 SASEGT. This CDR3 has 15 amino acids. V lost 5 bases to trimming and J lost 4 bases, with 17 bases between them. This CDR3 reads CASSLNSPRSYGYTF. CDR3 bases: TGTGCCAGCAGTTTGAATAGCCCACGGAGCTATGGCTACACCTTC.

This chain's CDR3 is CSVQVAEISYEQYF. DNA for the CDR3: TGCAGTGTCCAGGTAGCGGAGATATCCTACGAGCAGTACTTC. The chain links TRBV20-1 to TRBJ2-7, with D perhaps TRBD2 (6 bases). CDR1 is DFQATT and CDR2 is SNEGSKA in the germline V gene (reference sequence). V shed 7 bases and J shed 1 base, with 17 bases lying between them. The CDR3 has 14 amino acids.

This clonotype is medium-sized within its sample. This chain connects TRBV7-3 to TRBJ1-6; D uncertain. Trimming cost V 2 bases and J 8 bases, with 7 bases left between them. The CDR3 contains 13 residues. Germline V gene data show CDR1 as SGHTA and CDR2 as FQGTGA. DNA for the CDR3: TGTGCCAGCAGCTTAGCTATGGATTCACCCCTCCACTTT. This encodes CASSLAMDSPLHF.

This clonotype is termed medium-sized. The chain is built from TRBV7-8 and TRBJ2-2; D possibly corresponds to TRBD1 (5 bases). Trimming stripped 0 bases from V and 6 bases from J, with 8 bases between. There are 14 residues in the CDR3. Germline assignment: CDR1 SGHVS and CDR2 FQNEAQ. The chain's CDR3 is CASSLAYRSGELFF. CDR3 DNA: TGTGCCAGCAGCTTAGCCTACAGGTCCGGGGAGCTGTTTTTT.

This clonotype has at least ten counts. The CDR3 loop is CASSTGQGPNYGYTF. CDR3 in DNA: TGTGCCAGCAGCACGGGACAGGGACCCAACTATGGCTACACCTTC. The V gene is TRBV7-9, the J gene TRBJ1-2, with 9 bases matching TRBD1. The CDR3 contains 15 residues. V lost 5 bases to trimming and J lost 2 bases; unmatched junction nucleotides: 6. Per germline, CDR1 SEHNR and CDR2 FQNEAQ (reference sequence).

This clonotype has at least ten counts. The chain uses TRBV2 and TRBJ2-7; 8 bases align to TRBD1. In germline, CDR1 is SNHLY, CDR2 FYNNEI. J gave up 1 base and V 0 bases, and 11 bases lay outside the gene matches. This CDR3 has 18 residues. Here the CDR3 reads CASSEALLPRTGSYEQYF. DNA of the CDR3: TGTGCCAGCAGTGAAGCGCTTCTACCGCGGACAGGGTCCTACGAGCAGTACTTC. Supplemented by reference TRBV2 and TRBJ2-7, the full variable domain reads EPEVTQTPSHQVTQMGQEVILRCVPISNHLYFYWYRQILGQKVEFLVSFYNNEISEKSEIFDDQFSVERPDGSNFTLKIRSTKLEDSAMYFCASSEALLPRTGSYEQYFGPGTRLTVT.

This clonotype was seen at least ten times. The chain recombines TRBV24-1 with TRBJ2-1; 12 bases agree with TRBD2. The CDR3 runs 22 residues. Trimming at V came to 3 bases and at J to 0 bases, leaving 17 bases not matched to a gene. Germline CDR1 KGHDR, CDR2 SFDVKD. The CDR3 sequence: CATSDPSTPSGRASSSYNEQFF. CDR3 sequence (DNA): TGTGCCACCAGTGATCCTTCCACCCCTAGCGGGAGGGCCTCGAGCTCCTACAATGAGCAGTTCTTC.

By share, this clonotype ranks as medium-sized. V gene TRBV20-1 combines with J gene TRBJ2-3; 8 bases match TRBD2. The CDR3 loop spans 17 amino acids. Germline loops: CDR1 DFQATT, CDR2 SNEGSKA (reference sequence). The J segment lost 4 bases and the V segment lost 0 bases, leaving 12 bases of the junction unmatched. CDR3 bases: TGCAGTGCTAGAGATCAAGGGCAGCGGGGGTTCGCAGATACGCAGTATTTT. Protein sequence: CSARDQGQRGFADTQYF.